This entry concerns a single TCR beta chain. Study processing details: Using reference gene primer amplification, nucleated cell counts were estimated. Produced via immunoSEQ multiplex PCR; TCRdb's table is partial and in-frame only. The D gene and trimming were derived from the DNA, and the V and J assignments and clone size from that table. The sample records some 300,000 clones, more than 75% being singletons. The data are from a study of blood T cell repertoires in COVID-19. Study information: In each case, the material was cDNA or gDNA derived from T cells, B-cell-depleted T cells, or PBMCs.

CDR1 and CDR2 from the germline V gene are MNHEY and SMNVEV (reference sequence). This CDR3 contains 18 residues. The V and J ends lost 2 bases and 4 bases respectively, with 18 bases between them. The sequencing sample was made of peripheral blood. The clonotype was recovered from a man aged 65 to 85 with acute or convalescent COVID-19. This chain joins TRBV27 and TRBJ2-6; TRBD1 is a possible D gene (6 bases). Here the CDR3 reads CASSLRGTHFWGANVLTF. DNA for the CDR3: TGTGCCAGCAGTTTAAGGGGGACCCATTTTTGGGGGGCCAACGTCCTGACTTTC.